A selection of T cell receptor beta chains follows, all from one sample in a study of T cells in localized non-small cell lung cancer. The repertoire was sequenced with immunoSEQ multiplex PCR; TCRdb's copy has only in-frame clones and lacks some. The sample consists of approximately 2,000 clones, around 25% of them appearing once. Material: lung tumor tissue, obtained before any cancer treatment. These receptors all stem from a man aged 35 to 70 with stage III lung adenocarcinoma. The CDR3 runs from the conserved cysteine through the conserved F or W. Each record gives: D gene, J gene, V gene, CDR3 protein. A D gene is named only where the DNA matches it firmly.

d_call: -
j_call: TRBJ2-2
v_call: TRBV5-1
cdr3_aa: CASSDPGGPTGELFF

d_call: -
j_call: TRBJ2-2
v_call: TRBV11-3
cdr3_aa: CASSRSGRTRELFF

d_call: -
j_call: TRBJ2-1
v_call: TRBV19
cdr3_aa: CASRSRSVQFF

d_call: TRBD2
j_call: TRBJ2-1
v_call: TRBV11-3
cdr3_aa: CASSSRLAAGFDEQFF

d_call: -
j_call: TRBJ2-7
v_call: TRBV9
cdr3_aa: CASSVEAGATYEQYF

d_call: -
j_call: TRBJ1-2
v_call: TRBV11-3
cdr3_aa: CASSLAADGNGYTF

d_call: -
j_call: TRBJ2-1
v_call: TRBV19
cdr3_aa: CASSIGLADEQFF

d_call: -
j_call: TRBJ1-1
v_call: TRBV19
cdr3_aa: CASSVGSPNTEAFF

d_call: -
j_call: TRBJ1-5
v_call: TRBV6-8
cdr3_aa: CASKAGTQPQHF

d_call: -
j_call: TRBJ2-5
v_call: TRBV11-3
cdr3_aa: CASSGSVGKLTSGETQYF

d_call: -
j_call: TRBJ1-1
v_call: TRBV5-1
cdr3_aa: CASSLAGALLNTEAFF

d_call: -
j_call: TRBJ2-2
v_call: TRBV6-8
cdr3_aa: CAISGKEGGPTGELFF

d_call: -
j_call: TRBJ2-7
v_call: TRBV9
cdr3_aa: CASSEDGAYEQYF

d_call: -
j_call: TRBJ2-7
v_call: TRBV6-8
cdr3_aa: CASRSLRYRANHYEQYF

d_call: TRBD2
j_call: TRBJ2-5
v_call: TRBV6-8
cdr3_aa: CASSPSGGETQYF

d_call: -
j_call: TRBJ2-1
v_call: TRBV10-2
cdr3_aa: CASSAIVRGEQFF

d_call: TRBD1
j_call: TRBJ1-2
v_call: TRBV9
cdr3_aa: CASSGGGQGRYGYTF

d_call: -
j_call: TRBJ2-7
v_call: TRBV9
cdr3_aa: CASIWGVLGDEQYF

d_call: -
j_call: TRBJ2-3
v_call: TRBV30
cdr3_aa: CAWGARDTQYF

d_call: -
j_call: TRBJ1-1
v_call: TRBV11-3
cdr3_aa: CASSPLGGGTEAFF

d_call: TRBD1
j_call: TRBJ1-3
v_call: TRBV2
cdr3_aa: CASSFQGASGNTIYF

d_call: -
j_call: TRBJ1-2
v_call: TRBV19
cdr3_aa: CATRGGSGYTF

d_call: -
j_call: TRBJ1-5
v_call: TRBV5-1
cdr3_aa: CASSLAGASNQPQHF

d_call: -
j_call: TRBJ1-5
v_call: TRBV2
cdr3_aa: CASRLQEDQPQHF

d_call: -
j_call: TRBJ2-7
v_call: TRBV11-3
cdr3_aa: CASSRMTGLSRREQYF

d_call: TRBD1
j_call: TRBJ2-1
v_call: TRBV25-1
cdr3_aa: CASSFRRGQGGDEQFF

d_call: TRBD1
j_call: TRBJ1-2
v_call: TRBV12-5
cdr3_aa: CASSQGAGGYTF

d_call: -
j_call: TRBJ1-1
v_call: TRBV28
cdr3_aa: CASGTRGTIEAFF

d_call: TRBD2
j_call: TRBJ2-3
v_call: TRBV18
cdr3_aa: CASSPRIAGGTDTQYF

d_call: TRBD1
j_call: TRBJ2-2
v_call: TRBV15
cdr3_aa: CATSRDRLGGELFF

d_call: -
j_call: TRBJ2-7
v_call: TRBV1
cdr3_aa: CASSQDGDFTTYEQYF

d_call: -
j_call: TRBJ1-4
v_call: TRBV7-2
cdr3_aa: CASKKPTNEKLFF

d_call: -
j_call: TRBJ2-3
v_call: TRBV29-1
cdr3_aa: CSVEGTNTDTQYF

d_call: TRBD1
j_call: TRBJ2-7
v_call: TRBV29-1
cdr3_aa: CSVSPGTDYEQYF

d_call: -
j_call: TRBJ2-5
v_call: TRBV11-3
cdr3_aa: CASSLVFRTKKETQYF

d_call: -
j_call: TRBJ2-7
v_call: TRBV11-3
cdr3_aa: CASSLSELAYEQYF

d_call: -
j_call: TRBJ1-3
v_call: TRBV11-3
cdr3_aa: CASSLDPAGNTIYF

d_call: TRBD1
j_call: TRBJ2-2
v_call: TRBV10-2
cdr3_aa: CASRGQGNTGELFF

d_call: TRBD1
j_call: TRBJ2-5
v_call: TRBV6-8
cdr3_aa: CASSYSDRVQTQYF

d_call: -
j_call: TRBJ1-1
v_call: TRBV29-1
cdr3_aa: CSVDRGARTEAFF

d_call: -
j_call: TRBJ2-3
v_call: TRBV30
cdr3_aa: CAWSVGGSGADTQYF

d_call: -
j_call: TRBJ2-7
v_call: TRBV14
cdr3_aa: CASSPRGPSVYEQYF

d_call: TRBD1
j_call: TRBJ2-3
v_call: TRBV18
cdr3_aa: CASSPRGQGSTSTDTQYF